This T cell receptor (beta chain) comes out of a study of blood T cell repertoires in COVID-19. The CDR3 extends over 15 amino acids. In germline, CDR1 is SGHTA, CDR2 FQGNSA. The V end lost 1 base, the J end lost 1 base, and 10 bases lay between the germline ends. The method was immunoSEQ multiplex PCR; TCRdb's version includes in-frame clones alone and lacks a portion of them. In the table there are 150,000 to 190,000 clones, roughly 80% of which are singletons. The sequence was obtained from a man aged 45-65 years who had recovered from COVID-19. The V gene is TRBV7-2, the J gene TRBJ1-2; perhaps TRBD1 as D (6 bases). Material for sequencing was PBMCs or T cells enriched from blood (not recorded which). As DNA, the CDR3 is TGTGCCAGCAGCTTAGGGTGGGGGCTTAACTATGGCTACACCTTC. Translating gives CASSLGWGLNYGYTF. Full variable domain (rest looked up from reference TRBV7-2 and TRBJ1-2): GAGVSQSPSNKVTEKGKDVELRCDPISGHTALYWYRQSLGQGLEFLIYFQGNSAPDKSGLPSDRFSAERTGGSVSTLTIQRTQQEDSAVYLCASSLGWGLNYGYTFGSGTRLTVV.